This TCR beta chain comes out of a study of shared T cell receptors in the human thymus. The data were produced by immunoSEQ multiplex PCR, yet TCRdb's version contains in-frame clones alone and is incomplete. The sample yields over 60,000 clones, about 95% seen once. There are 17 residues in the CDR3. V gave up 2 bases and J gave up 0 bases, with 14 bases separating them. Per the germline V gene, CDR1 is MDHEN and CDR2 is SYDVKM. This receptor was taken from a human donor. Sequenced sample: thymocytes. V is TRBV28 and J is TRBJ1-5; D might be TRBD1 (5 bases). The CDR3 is CASSLGPGLHSNQPQHF. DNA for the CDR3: TGTGCCAGCAGTTTAGGGCCAGGGTTACATAGCAATCAGCCCCAGCATTTT.